The 22 T cell receptor beta chains below all came from one sample that was sequenced in a study of early T cells in non-severe SARS-CoV-2 infection. TCRdb redid the calling of the 5' RACE reads with MiXCR, one entry per CDR3 protein. The sample holds approximately 110,000 distinct CDR3 sequences; about 15% are singletons and the top ten take around a fifth. The sequenced sample was whole blood. Every receptor here comes from an adult who was a healthcare worker with PCR-confirmed SARS-CoV-2 infection or an uninfected control (not recorded which).

The rearrangement links TRBV7-6 to TRBJ2-3, with D possibly called TRBD1 or TRBD2 (5 bases each). This CDR3 region has 15 residues. Trimming took 5 bases from V and 6 from J, leaving 18 bases between them. CDR1 and CDR2 (germline): SGHVS, FNYEAQ. CDR3 nucleotide sequence: TGTGCCAGCAGCCCTCGGGACCCCCTTGAGGATACGCAGTATTTT. As protein: CASSPRDPLEDTQYF.

This chain uses TRBV12-3 or TRBV12-4 with TRBJ2-7; weak D call: TRBD2 (6 bases). V was pared by 5 bases and J by 0 bases, with 8 bases between. The CDR3 spans 13 residues. Here the CDR3 reads CASSPGVSYEQYF. The DNA of the CDR3 is TGTGCCAGCAGTCCGGGAGTCTCCTACGAGCAGTACTTC.

J is TRBJ1-6 and V is TRBV6-1; D is unresolved. Germline lookup yields CDR1 MNHNS and CDR2 SASEGT. V lost 7 bases and J 6 bases, leaving 7 bases between the germline ends. The length of the CDR3 is 12 residues. The DNA of the CDR3 is TGTGCCAGCACGAACTTTAATTCACCCCTCCACTTT. Its protein product is CASTNFNSPLHF.

This clonotype was seen more than once but under ten times. This CDR3 reads CSVTGRFQETQYF. DNA for the CDR3: TGCAGCGTAACGGGCCGTTTCCAAGAGACCCAGTACTTC. The gene calls are TRBV29-1 and TRBJ2-5; D not resolved. From germline, CDR1 is SQVTM and CDR2 ANQGSEA. This CDR3 region has 13 residues. Trimming removed 6 bases from V and 1 base from J, with 12 bases in between.

This clonotype was seen at least ten times. The rearrangement joins TRBV7-9 to TRBJ2-6; the D is unclear. Germline CDR1 reads SEHNR; CDR2 reads FQNEAQ (reference sequence). The V gene lost 8 bases and the J gene lost 0 bases, with 5 bases spanning the gap. The CDR3 extends over 13 amino acids. CDR3 in amino acids: CASGSSGANVLTF. The CDR3 coding sequence is TGTGCCAGCGGCAGCTCTGGGGCCAACGTCCTGACTTTC.

This clonotype was detected many times. The chain combines TRBV14 with TRBJ1-1; possible D gene TRBD1, 5 bases. With 1 base removed from V and 0 bases from J, the gap between germline ends came to 9 bases. This CDR3 is 15 amino acids long. Germline V gene data show CDR1 as SGHDN and CDR2 as FVKESK. CDR3 region: CASSQVRDVNTEAFF. The CDR3 DNA reads as TGTGCCAGCAGCCAAGTCAGGGACGTGAACACTGAAGCTTTCTTT.

J is TRBJ2-1 and V is TRBV3-1, with 11 positions matching TRBD2. V lost 4 bases to trimming and J lost 1 base; unmatched junction nucleotides: 6. CDR3 length equals 17 residues. From germline, CDR1 is LGHDT and CDR2 YNNKEL (reference sequence). CDR3 amino acids: CASSRASGGRSYNEQFF. CDR3 DNA sequence: TGTGCCAGCAGCCGAGCTAGCGGGGGGAGGTCCTACAATGAGCAGTTCTTC.

Details on this clonotype: Its ends do not fully match the called genes, so a read error is possible. This rearrangement joins TRBV5-1 to TRBJ2-3, with D perhaps given as TRBD1 or TRBD2 (5 bases each). Germline-derived CDR1 and CDR2 are SGHRS and YFSETQ. This CDR3 contains 14 residues. The CDR3 reads CASIGADIGDTQYF. CDR3 bases: TGCGCAAGCATCGGGGCAGATATAGGAGATACGCAGTATTTT.

The rearrangement joins TRBV18 to TRBJ1-1; D gene ambiguous. Germline V lookup: CDR1 KGHSH, CDR2 LQKENI. The CDR3 length is 14 residues. V was shortened by 5 bases and J by 1 base, with 11 bases between the two germline ends. The CDR3: CASSVKGGNTEAFF. CDR3 bases: TGTGCCAGCTCAGTCAAGGGAGGGAACACTGAAGCTTTCTTT.

This clonotype was picked up many times. The rearrangement joins TRBV6-1 to TRBJ1-5; D gene unclear. The V gene's germline CDR1 is MNHNS and CDR2 SASEGT. This CDR3 has 14 residues. Trimming left V 5 bases short and J 0 bases short, with 8 bases between. CDR3 coding DNA: TGTGCCAGCAGTAGACCCAATAGCAATCAGCCCCAGCATTTT. This gives the protein CASSRPNSNQPQHF.

The chain carries TRBV6-5 and TRBJ2-5, with a weak D call TRBD2 (6 bases). This CDR3 spans 13 amino acids. The V gene lost 8 bases and the J gene lost 5 bases, with 15 bases spanning the gap. The V gene's germline CDR1 is MNHEY and CDR2 SVGAGI. This CDR3 is CASSPTGVETQYF. The CDR3 bases are TGTGCCAGCTCCCCAACGGGGGTTGAGACCCAGTACTTC.

The chain joins TRBV19 to TRBJ2-7; 7 bases fit TRBD1. Germline V gene lookup returns CDR1 LNHDA and CDR2 SQIVND (reference sequence). This CDR3 is 15 amino acids long. Trimming cost V 5 bases and J 1 base; bases outside gene matches: 8. CDR3 amino acids: CASSSPGTVSYEQYF. The CDR3 nucleotides are TGTGCCAGTAGTTCTCCCGGGACAGTATCCTACGAGCAGTACTTC.

The V call is TRBV7-3, the J call TRBJ2-7, with D perhaps TRBD2 (7 bases). The length of the CDR3 is 14 residues. Germline-derived CDR1 and CDR2 are SGHTA and FQGTGA. Trimming cost V 5 bases and J 4 bases, with 15 bases left between them. For the CDR3, the DNA is TGTGCCAGCAGCCCATCGGGGGGCGATTACGAGCAGTACTTC. Residues: CASSPSGGDYEQYF.

This clonotype has only a few counts. V and J are TRBV11-2 and TRBJ2-5; 7 bases map to TRBD1. The trim removed 4 bases at V and 0 bases at J, leaving 5 bases unmatched. Per the germline V gene, CDR1 is SGHAT and CDR2 is FQNNGV. This CDR3 has 15 amino acids. CDR3 region: CASSSPGQYQETQYF. For the CDR3, the DNA is TGTGCCAGCAGCTCACCGGGACAGTACCAAGAGACCCAGTACTTC.

This clonotype came up a few times. J is TRBJ1-5 and V is TRBV19; TRBD1 is a possible D gene (6 bases). Germline lookup yields CDR1 LNHDA and CDR2 SQIVND (reference sequence). Trimming took off 5 bases at V and 6 bases at J, with 17 bases between the two ends. The CDR3 covers 15 residues. CDR3 amino acids: CASSLFWDNRQPQHF. CDR3 bases: TGTGCCAGTAGTCTCTTTTGGGACAACCGTCAGCCCCAGCATTTT.

This clonotype was seen a handful of times. The V gene is TRBV23-1, the J gene TRBJ2-5; D might be TRBD2 (6 bases). TRBV23-1 is known as an ORF, though its function is uncertain. Trimming took 6 bases from V and 4 from J, leaving 12 bases between them. There are 13 residues in the CDR3. The CDR3 coding sequence is TGCGCCAGCAGGCCGCGGGGAGGAGAGACCCAGTACTTC. The encoded protein is CASRPRGGETQYF.

This clonotype was counted ten times or more. The chain couples TRBV18 to TRBJ2-4; maybe TRBD1 (6 bases). The V end lost 6 bases, the J end lost 5 bases, and 20 bases lay between the germline ends. The CDR3 sequence is 16 residues long. Germline CDR1 KGHSH, CDR2 LQKENI. CDR3 in DNA: TGTGCCAGCTCTCCCAGGAGGACAGCGTCGGAAAACATTCAGTACTTC. As protein: CASSPRRTASENIQYF.

The chain has TRBV29-1 and TRBJ2-3; the match to TRBD2 covers 16 bases. This CDR3 is 13 amino acids long. Per the germline V gene, CDR1 is SQVTM and CDR2 is ANQGSEA. V shed 8 bases, J shed 9 bases, and the junction held 5 bases outside the gene matches. The CDR3 region is CSQGTSGGETQYF. DNA for the CDR3: TGCAGCCAAGGGACTAGCGGGGGGGAAACGCAGTATTTT.

The V and J genes are TRBV12-5 and TRBJ2-7; D is ambiguous. The V and J ends lost 11 bases and 4 bases respectively, with 12 bases between them. Germline V gene data show CDR1 as LGHNT and CDR2 as FRNRAP. The CDR3 loop spans 11 amino acids. This CDR3 is CAPSPPYEQYF. CDR3 nucleotides: TGTGCTCCAAGTCCTCCTTACGAGCAGTACTTC.

This clonotype was observed a few times. V and J are TRBV2 and TRBJ1-6; D gene unclear. Trimming left V 1 base short and J 7 bases short, with 8 bases between. The CDR3 spans 14 residues. The germline V gene encodes CDR1 SNHLY and CDR2 FYNNEI. CDR3 in DNA: TGTGCCAGCAGTGAAGAGCCGGGGAATTCACCCCTCCACTTT. Its protein product is CASSEEPGNSPLHF. The full variable domain, with the rest looked up from reference TRBV2 and TRBJ1-6, is EPEVTQTPSHQVTQMGQEVILRCVPISNHLYFYWYRQILGQKVEFLVSFYNNEISEKSEIFDDQFSVERPDGSNFTLKIRSTKLEDSAMYFCASSEEPGNSPLHFGNGTRLTVT.

This clonotype was seen repeatedly, ten times or more. As DNA, the CDR3 is TGCAGTGCTCCTGCCAGGGGGCTGTTCACTGAAGCTTTCTTT. This gives the protein CSAPARGLFTEAFF. The chain joins TRBV20-1 to TRBJ1-1; 8 bases are a match to TRBD1. Germline values: CDR1 DFQATT, CDR2 SNEGSKA (reference sequence). Trimming removed 5 bases from V and 4 bases from J; junction bases left unmatched: 9. The CDR3 totals 14 residues.

This chain joins TRBV20-1 and TRBJ1-5, with D tentatively TRBD1 (6 bases). CDR1 and CDR2 from the germline V gene are DFQATT and SNEGSKA (reference sequence). Trimming took 5 bases from V and 2 from J, leaving 10 bases between them. This CDR3 has 13 amino acids. CDR3 in amino acids: CSAREGGNQPQHF. For the CDR3, the DNA is TGCAGTGCTCGGGAGGGGGGCAATCAGCCCCAGCATTTT.